This T cell receptor (beta chain) was recovered during a study of CXCR3-negative and CXCR3-positive naive CD8 T cells. Each TRB cDNA library was prepared by 5' RACE (with UMI labels). TCRdb derives one entry per CDR3 protein from the 5' RACE reads, leaving out DNA. The sample totals around 47,000 distinct CDR3 sequences. In germline, CDR1 is SGDLS, CDR2 YYNGEE. The CDR3 runs 16 residues. The V call is TRBV9, the J call TRBJ2-5; TCRdb's D call of TRBD1 is untestable without DNA. Sequencing input: memory CD8+ T cells from blood. The clonotype was recovered from a human donor in good health. Some clones in this sample may be carry-over from other donors' samples. This chain's CDR3 is CASSAFKDRAVETQYF.